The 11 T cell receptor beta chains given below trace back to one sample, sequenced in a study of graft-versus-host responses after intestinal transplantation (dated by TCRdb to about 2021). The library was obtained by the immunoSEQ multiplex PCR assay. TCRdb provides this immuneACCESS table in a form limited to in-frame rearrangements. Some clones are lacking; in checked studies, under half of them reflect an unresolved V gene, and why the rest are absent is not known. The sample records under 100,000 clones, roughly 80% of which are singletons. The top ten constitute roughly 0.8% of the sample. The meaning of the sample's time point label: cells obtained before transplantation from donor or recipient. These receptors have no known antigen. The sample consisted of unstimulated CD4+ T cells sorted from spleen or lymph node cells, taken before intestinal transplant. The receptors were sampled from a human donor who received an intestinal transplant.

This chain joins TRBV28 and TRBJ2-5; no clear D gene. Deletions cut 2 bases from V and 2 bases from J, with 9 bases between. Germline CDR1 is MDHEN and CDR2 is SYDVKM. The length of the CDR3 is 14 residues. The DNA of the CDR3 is TGTGCCAGCAGTTTAGTTGCGGCACAAGAGACCCAGTACTTC. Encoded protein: CASSLVAAQETQYF.

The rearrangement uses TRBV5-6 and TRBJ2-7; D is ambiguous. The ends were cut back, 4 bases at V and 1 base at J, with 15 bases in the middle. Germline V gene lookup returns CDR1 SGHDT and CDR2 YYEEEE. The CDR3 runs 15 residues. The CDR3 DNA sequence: TGTGCCAGCAGCCCAATGCTGCACAGTTCCTACGAGCAGTACTTC. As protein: CASSPMLHSSYEQYF.

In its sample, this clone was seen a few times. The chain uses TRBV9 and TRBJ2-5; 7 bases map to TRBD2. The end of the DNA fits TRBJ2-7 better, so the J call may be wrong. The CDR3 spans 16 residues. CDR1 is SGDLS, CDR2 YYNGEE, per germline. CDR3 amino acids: CASSVDGSGPSYEQYF. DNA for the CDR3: TGTGCCAGCAGCGTAGACGGTAGCGGGCCCTCCTACGAGCAGTACTTC.

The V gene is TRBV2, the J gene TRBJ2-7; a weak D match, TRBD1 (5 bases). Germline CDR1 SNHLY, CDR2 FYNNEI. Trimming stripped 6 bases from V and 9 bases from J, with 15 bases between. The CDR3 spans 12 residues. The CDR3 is CASRVPWGGQYF. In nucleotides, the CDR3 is TGTGCCAGCAGAGTCCCCTGGGGCGGGCAGTACTTC.

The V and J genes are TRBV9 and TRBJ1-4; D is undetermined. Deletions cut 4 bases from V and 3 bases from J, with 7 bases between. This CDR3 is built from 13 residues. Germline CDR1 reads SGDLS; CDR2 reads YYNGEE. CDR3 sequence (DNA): TGTGCCAGCAGCCCCCCAGCTAATGAAAAACTGTTTTTT. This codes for CASSPPANEKLFF.

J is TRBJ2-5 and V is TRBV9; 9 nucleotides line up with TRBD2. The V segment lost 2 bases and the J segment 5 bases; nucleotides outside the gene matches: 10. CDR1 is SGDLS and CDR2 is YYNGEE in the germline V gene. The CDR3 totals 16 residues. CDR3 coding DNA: TGTGCCAGCAGCGTCCTCGGACTAGCGTCTGGGGAGACCCAGTACTTC. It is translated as CASSVLGLASGETQYF.

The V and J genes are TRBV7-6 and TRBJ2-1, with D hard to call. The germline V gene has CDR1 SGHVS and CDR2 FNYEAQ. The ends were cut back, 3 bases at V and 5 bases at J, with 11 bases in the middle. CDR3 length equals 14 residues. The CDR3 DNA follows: TGTGCCAGCAGCTTCCCCACAGAAAACAATGAGCAGTTCTTC. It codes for CASSFPTENNEQFF.

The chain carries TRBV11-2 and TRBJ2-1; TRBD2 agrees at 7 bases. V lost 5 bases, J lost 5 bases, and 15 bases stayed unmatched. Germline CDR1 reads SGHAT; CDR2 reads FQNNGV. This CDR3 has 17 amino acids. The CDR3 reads CASSPRWRELVHNEQFF. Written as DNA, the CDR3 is TGTGCCAGCAGCCCTAGATGGCGGGAGTTAGTCCACAATGAGCAGTTCTTC.

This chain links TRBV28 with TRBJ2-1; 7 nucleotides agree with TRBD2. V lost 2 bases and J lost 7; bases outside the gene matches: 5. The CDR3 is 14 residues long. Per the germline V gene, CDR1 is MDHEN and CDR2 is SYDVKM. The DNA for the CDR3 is TGTGCCAGCAGTTTAGCGGGAGACGGGAATGAGCAGTTCTTC. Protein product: CASSLAGDGNEQFF.

The CDR3 here is CASSLVPAGGWSNEQFF. CDR3 nucleotides: TGCGCCAGCAGCTTAGTTCCGGCAGGGGGATGGAGCAATGAGCAGTTCTTC. V is TRBV5-1 and J is TRBJ2-1; 7 bases agree with TRBD1. Germline loops: CDR1 SGHRS, CDR2 YFSETQ. The CDR3 loop spans 17 amino acids. V shed 2 bases, J shed 6 bases, and the junction held 14 bases outside the gene matches.

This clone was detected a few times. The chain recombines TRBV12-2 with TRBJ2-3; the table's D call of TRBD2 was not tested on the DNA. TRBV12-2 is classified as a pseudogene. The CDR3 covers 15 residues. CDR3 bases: TGTGCAAGTCGCTTAGATGATAGCGCCCCCGATACGCAGTATTTT. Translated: CASRLDDSAPDTQYF.